The 22 T cell receptor beta chains presented below share a single source sample, sequenced in a study of STAT5B mutations in CD4+ large granular lymphocyte leukemia. Here immunoSEQ multiplex PCR was the method, and the copy in TCRdb shows in-frame clones only, minus some. This table has 25,000 to 35,000 clones, less than 80% appearing once. The sequenced sample was CD4+ T cells from blood buffy coats. The receptor source for this set is a human donor in good health.

This clone appeared a single time. This chain joins TRBV7-2 and TRBJ2-2; the D gene could be TRBD1 or TRBD2 (5 bases each). Germline V gene data show CDR1 as SGHTA and CDR2 as FQGNSA. Deletions cut 8 bases from V and 2 bases from J, with 12 bases between. The CDR3 runs to 14 residues. CDR3 region: CASGGLANTGELFF. The CDR3 nucleotides are TGTGCCAGCGGGGGATTAGCCAACACCGGGGAGCTGTTTTTT.

The chain joins TRBV29-1 to TRBJ2-1; D not resolved. Germline lookup yields CDR1 SQVTM and CDR2 ANQGSEA. Trimming pared 6 bases from V and 5 bases from J, leaving 5 bases between. The CDR3 has 10 residues. The CDR3 region has the DNA TGCAGCGTCTTGCACAATGAGCAGTTCTTC. It codes for CSVLHNEQFF.

The chain is built from TRBV5-4 and TRBJ2-2; TRBD1 matches at 8 bases. The germline V gene encodes CDR1 SGHNT and CDR2 YYREEE (reference sequence). The ends lost 4 bases at V and 2 bases at J; junction bases unmatched: 4. The CDR3 is 15 amino acids. CDR3: CASSGGTGNTGELFF. CDR3 bases: TGTGCCAGCAGCGGTGGGACAGGTAACACCGGGGAGCTGTTTTTT.

The V gene is TRBV7-9, the J gene TRBJ2-7, with TRBD1 identical over 9 bases. This CDR3 contains 14 residues. Germline V CDR1 and CDR2: SEHNR, FQNEAQ (reference sequence). Trimming removed 5 bases from V and 2 bases from J; junction bases left unmatched: 4. Here the CDR3 DNA reads TGTGCCAGCAGCCACCGGGACAGGGCCTACGAGCAGTACTTC. Translating gives CASSHRDRAYEQYF.

The V call is TRBV27, the J call TRBJ2-5; 8 nucleotides agree with TRBD1. V gave up 6 bases and J gave up 6 bases; unmatched junction bases: 12. Germline values: CDR1 MNHEY, CDR2 SMNVEV (reference sequence). This CDR3 spans 15 amino acids. CDR3 nucleotide sequence: TGTGCCAGCAGACCCCGGACAGGGCTATACCAGACCCAGTACTTC. This codes for CASRPRTGLYQTQYF.

The chain carries TRBV7-9 and TRBJ2-7, with 7 bases lining up with TRBD2. This CDR3 spans 14 amino acids. Germline-derived CDR1 and CDR2 are SEHNR and FQNEAQ (reference sequence). V lost 2 bases and J lost 6; bases outside the gene matches: 7. CDR3 coding DNA: TGTGCCAGCAGCTTATCGGGGGGTGAGAGCGAGCAGTACTTC. It yields the protein CASSLSGGESEQYF.

This clone was detected only a few times. The chain has TRBV12-1 and TRBJ2-7; the table's D call of TRBD1 was not tested on the DNA. TRBV12-1 is a pseudogene. This CDR3 is 15 amino acids long. In DNA, the CDR3 is TGTGCCAGCAGCTTTGGACTACAGGGTTTCTACGAGCAGTACTTC. This encodes CASSFGLQGFYEQYF.

V and J are TRBV7-9 and TRBJ1-1; 9 nucleotides align to TRBD1. Germline V gene data show CDR1 as SEHNR and CDR2 as FQNEAQ (reference sequence). The CDR3 spans 13 residues. Trimming took 4 bases from V and 8 from J; bases not matched to a gene: 5. Written as DNA, the CDR3 is TGTGCCAGCAGCTGGACAGGGGTTGCCGAAGCTTTCTTT. The encoded protein is CASSWTGVAEAFF.

CDR3 DNA: TGTGCCAGCAGAAGACAGCACACCGGGGAGCTGTTTTTT. Its protein product is CASRRQHTGELFF. The chain is built from TRBV27 and TRBJ2-2; D possibly corresponds to TRBD1 (5 bases). Germline V gene sequence: CDR1 MNHEY, CDR2 SMNVEV (reference sequence). This CDR3 is built from 13 residues. The V and J ends lost 6 bases and 3 bases respectively, with 8 bases between them.

The chain links TRBV19 to TRBJ1-2; TRBD1 agrees at 9 bases. CDR3 length: 13 amino acids. Germline V gives CDR1 LNHDA, CDR2 SQIVND (reference sequence). V trimming: 6 bases; J trimming: 8 bases; junction bases outside the gene matches: 7. The CDR3 sequence: CASSDRTGDGYTF. CDR3 sequence (DNA): TGTGCCAGTAGCGACCGGACAGGGGACGGCTACACCTTC.

The chain's CDR3 is CAFGGNQPQHF. Here the CDR3 DNA reads TGTGCCTTCGGGGGGAATCAGCCCCAGCATTTT. This chain joins TRBV2 and TRBJ1-5; possible D gene TRBD1, 5 bases. CDR1 is SNHLY and CDR2 is FYNNEI in the germline V gene. V shed 11 bases and J shed 4 bases, with 9 bases lying between them. There are 11 residues in the CDR3.

The CDR3 sequence is CASSPSRTSGHEQYF. CDR3 nucleotide sequence: TGTGCCAGCAGCCCCTCCCGGACTAGCGGACACGAGCAGTACTTC. The chain uses TRBV7-2 and TRBJ2-7, with TRBD2 matching 10 bases. Germline values: CDR1 SGHTA, CDR2 FQGNSA. The J segment lost 5 bases and the V segment lost 5 bases, leaving 9 bases of the junction unmatched. The CDR3 length is 15 residues. Full variable domain (outside the CDR3, taken from reference TRBV7-2 and TRBJ2-7): GAGVSQSPSNKVTEKGKDVELRCDPISGHTALYWYRQSLGQGLEFLIYFQGNSAPDKSGLPSDRFSAERTGGSVSTLTIQRTQQEDSAVYLCASSPSRTSGHEQYFGPGTRLTVT.

This chain connects TRBV7-2 to TRBJ1-2, with no clear D. V was pared by 3 bases and J by 0 bases, with 11 bases between. The CDR3 length is 15 residues. Germline values: CDR1 SGHTA, CDR2 FQGNSA. The CDR3 DNA follows: TGTGCCAGCAGCTTGACACAAACCACTAACTATGGCTACACCTTC. It yields the protein CASSLTQTTNYGYTF. Filled out from reference TRBV7-2 and TRBJ1-2, the complete variable domain reads GAGVSQSPSNKVTEKGKDVELRCDPISGHTALYWYRQSLGQGLEFLIYFQGNSAPDKSGLPSDRFSAERTGGSVSTLTIQRTQQEDSAVYLCASSLTQTTNYGYTFGSGTRLTVV.

The chain combines TRBV4-1 with TRBJ2-1, with 8 bases aligning to TRBD2. Losses at the gene ends were 0 bases for V and 3 bases for J; bases not matched to a gene: 7. The germline gives CDR1 MGHRA, CDR2 YSYEKL. The CDR3 sequence is 17 residues long. Here the CDR3 DNA reads TGCGCCAGCAGCCAAGATCACCCAGCGGGAGACTACAATGAGCAGTTCTTC. It codes for CASSQDHPAGDYNEQFF.

This clone has more than one count but fewer than ten. The chain couples TRBV30 to TRBJ1-2; no clear D. The CDR3 is made up of 14 amino acids. Trimming removed 1 base from V and 3 bases from J, with 12 bases in between. CDR1 GTSNPN and CDR2 SVGIG come from the germline V gene (reference sequence). The CDR3 coding sequence is TGTGCCTGGAGTGACGCGGGAGTTGACTATGGCTACACCTTC. This gives the protein CAWSDAGVDYGYTF.

This clone occurred a few times. The chain uses TRBV18 and TRBJ1-1; weak D call: TRBD1 (5 bases). CDR1 and CDR2 from the germline V gene are KGHSH and LQKENI. V was shortened by 5 bases and J by 5 bases, with 15 bases between the two germline ends. The CDR3 is 14 amino acids. CDR3 residues: CASSGAGTQTEAFF. CDR3 DNA: TGTGCCAGCTCAGGGGCAGGGACCCAGACTGAAGCTTTCTTT.

This clone was detected only a few times. For the CDR3, the DNA is TGTGCCTGGAGTCTGGGGACAGGGGATGAAAAACTGTTTTTT. Encoded protein: CAWSLGTGDEKLFF. V is TRBV30 and J is TRBJ1-4; TRBD1 matches at 10 bases. The CDR3 covers 14 residues. V dropped 2 bases and J dropped 6; count of bases not matched to a gene: 3. Germline V gene data show CDR1 as GTSNPN and CDR2 as SVGIG (reference sequence).

This clone was found a few times. This sequence joins TRBV6-5 and TRBJ2-2; D is uncertain. Germline V CDR1 and CDR2: MNHEY, SVGAGI. The V end was cut by 7 bases, the J end by 9 bases, with 18 bases between. CDR3 length: 14 amino acids. CDR3 protein: CASMKSLSVRELFF. As DNA, the CDR3 is TGTGCCAGCATGAAAAGCTTGTCTGTTAGGGAGCTGTTTTTT.

The gene calls are TRBV27 and TRBJ1-2, with TRBD1 identical over 7 bases. Germline CDR1 MNHEY, CDR2 SMNVEV (reference sequence). V trimming: 2 bases; J trimming: 4 bases; junction bases outside the gene matches: 4. There are 14 residues in the CDR3. CDR3 coding DNA: TGTGCCAGCAGTTTAGCGGGACAGATCTATGGCTACACCTTC. It yields the protein CASSLAGQIYGYTF.

This clone came up once. The chain uses TRBV7-8 and TRBJ2-2; D perhaps matches TRBD2 (7 bases). This CDR3 contains 16 residues. Germline lookup yields CDR1 SGHVS and CDR2 FQNEAQ. The V gene lost 1 base and the J gene lost 2 bases, with 11 bases spanning the gap. The CDR3 reads CASSLGGGPNTGELFF. The CDR3, as DNA: TGTGCCAGCAGCTTAGGCGGGGGCCCTAACACCGGGGAGCTGTTTTTT.

The chain is built from TRBV18 and TRBJ2-7; D perhaps matches TRBD1 (6 bases). The V and J ends lost 1 base and 2 bases respectively, with 12 bases between them. The length of the CDR3 is 15 residues. The germline gives CDR1 KGHSH, CDR2 LQKENI. The CDR3 DNA reads TGTGCCAGCTCACCACGACAGGTGGGGCCCTACGAGCAGTACTTC. Its translation is CASSPRQVGPYEQYF.

The V gene is TRBV10-3, the J gene TRBJ1-1; 7 nucleotides match TRBD1. Germline trimming cut 6 bases from V and 1 base from J; bases unmatched to any gene: 5. The CDR3 spans 14 residues. The germline CDR1 and CDR2 sequences are ENHRY and SYGVKD. The DNA for the CDR3 is TGTGCCATCAGGTTGACAGGGCCGAACACTGAAGCTTTCTTT. It is translated as CAIRLTGPNTEAFF.